This T cell receptor (beta chain) was profiled in a study of blood T cells in healthy people across ages. Primed by a sample-barcoded 5' primer and a J-beta primer mix, a second PCR proceeded for roughly 7 to 12 cycles. One entry per CDR3 protein, called by TCRdb with MiXCR from the 5' RACE reads. The sample comprises more than 700,000 distinct CDR3 sequences, approximately 53% of which are singletons, and about two fifths rests with the top ten. This clonotype was observed a handful of times. Its target is not known. Broader study findings: Roughly linear declines in TCR beta diversity per million T cells occurred with age. Both naive CD4+ cell counts and diversity were greater in long-lived donors than in aged donors. The study found TCR beta diversity correlated strongly with naive T cell percentage.

Staff drew ten milliliters of peripheral blood from each donor. V trimming: 0 bases; J trimming: 3 bases; junction bases outside the gene matches: 2. This CDR3 contains 14 residues. Looked up from germline, CDR1 is DFQATT and CDR2 is SNEGSKA (reference sequence). This sequence was found in an elderly man in good health. The rearrangement uses TRBV20-1 and TRBJ2-3; 8 bases align to TRBD2. Sequenced sample: blood. CDR3 nucleotide sequence: TGCAGTGCTAGAGATGAGCGGGAGACAGATACGCAGTATTTT. It encodes CSARDERETDTQYF.